The present entry profiles one TCR beta chain with its context. As yet, its antigen is unknown. Other DNA sequences in this sample translate to the same CDR3. This entry comes from a study of shared clonotypes between healthy human individuals. Study overall: Per-donor plates numbered three CD4 naive, three CD4 memory, two CD8 naive and one CD8 memory.

Using immunoSEQ multiplex PCR, the repertoire was profiled, and TCRdb retains in-frame clones only, with some absent. The table lists about 1.1 million clones, roughly 77% of them singletons, with about 0.94% in the top ten. Study results and limitations: Generally, naive subsets (rather than memory subsets) showed larger estimated richness. Rarefaction indicated that sorted-subset sequencing remained incomplete although depth was large.

This TCR came from a man aged 18 to 29 in good health. Some clones in this sample may be carry-over from other donors' samples. Sequenced input: memory CD4+ T cells from PBMCs. The subset is: CD45RA-negative fraction.

CDR3: CAISAQQETQYF. CDR3 bases: TGTGCCATCAGTGCCCAGCAAGAGACCCAGTACTTC. The chain uses TRBV10-3 and TRBJ2-5, with D uncertain. From germline, CDR1 is ENHRY and CDR2 SYGVKD. The CDR3 length is 12 residues. The V end was cut by 4 bases, the J end by 2 bases, with 5 bases between.